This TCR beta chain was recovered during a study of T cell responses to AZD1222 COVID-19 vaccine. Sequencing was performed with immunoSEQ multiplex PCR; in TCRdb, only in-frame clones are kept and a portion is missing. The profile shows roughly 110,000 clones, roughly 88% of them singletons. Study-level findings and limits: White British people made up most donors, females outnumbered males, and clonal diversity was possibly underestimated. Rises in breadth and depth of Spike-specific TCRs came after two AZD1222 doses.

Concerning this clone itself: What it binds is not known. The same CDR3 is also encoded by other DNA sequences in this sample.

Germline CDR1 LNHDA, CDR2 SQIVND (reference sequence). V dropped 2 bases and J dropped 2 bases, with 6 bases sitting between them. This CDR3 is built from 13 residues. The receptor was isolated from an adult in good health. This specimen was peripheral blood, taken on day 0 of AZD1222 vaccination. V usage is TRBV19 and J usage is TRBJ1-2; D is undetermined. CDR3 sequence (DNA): TGTGCCAGTAGTATAACCGGGAACTATGGCTACACCTTC. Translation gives CASSITGNYGYTF. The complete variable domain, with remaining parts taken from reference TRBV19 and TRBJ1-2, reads DGGITQSPKYLFRKEGQNVTLSCEQNLNHDAMYWYRQDPGQGLRLIYYSQIVNDFQKGDIAEGYSVSREKKESFPLTVTSAQKNPTAFYLCASSITGNYGYTFGSGTRLTVV.